These 20 T cell receptor delta chains share one sample of origin, sequenced in a study of gamma-delta T cells after stem cell transplantation. TCRdb reapplied CATT to the RT-PCR reads. This sample carries 2,500 to 3,000 delta-chain clones, roughly a fifth of them seen once, and the ten largest clones take 20% to 25%. The sequenced sample consisted of gamma-delta T cells. These receptors were collected from a human donor. It is not recorded whose cells these are; they may come from a transplant donor.

This clone is classed as large. The V gene is TRDV2, the J gene TRDJ1, with TRDD3 as a possible D gene (6 bases). Germline CDR1 is GEAIGNYY and CDR2 is EKD. This CDR3 has 19 residues. The V and J ends lost 0 bases and 0 bases respectively, with 22 bases between them. CDR3 nucleotides: TGTGCCTGTGACACCGTCACAAACGGCAGGGGGACGTACACCGATAAACTCATCTTT. It codes for CACDTVTNGRGTYTDKLIF.

For this clone: It differs at one base from a far larger clone, so likely a read error. The sample has other DNA sequences that encode this CDR3 too. The chain joins TRDV2 to TRDJ1, with a tentative D call TRDD3 (5 bases). This CDR3 contains 15 residues. Per the germline V gene, CDR1 is GEAIGNYY and CDR2 is EKD. CDR3 sequence (DNA): TGTGCATGTGACGCCGTACTGGCGAAAACCGATAAACTCATCTTT. Protein product: CACDAVLAKTDKLIF.

Details on this clone: This may be a read error: a much more frequent sequence differs by one nucleotide. The same CDR3 is also encoded by other DNA sequences in this sample. The chain employs TRDV2 and TRDJ1, with 9 positions matching TRDD3. The J segment lost 3 bases and the V segment lost 2 bases, leaving 24 bases of the junction unmatched. Germline V lookup: CDR1 GEAIGNYY, CDR2 EKD. The CDR3 runs to 21 residues. CDR3 DNA: TGTGCCTGTGACATTGTCCTTCCTGGTCTTGGGGATACGGAGGTCTCCGATAAACTCATCTTT. This gives the protein CACDIVLPGLGDTEVSDKLIF.

A remark on this clone: A read error likely explains why the TCRdb protein, taken from a much larger clone, differs from this DNA's translation at residues 3 and 12; the protein shown is translated from the DNA. CDR3 in DNA: TGTGCCTGGGACGCGGTACTGGGGGCGACCTACAACGATAAACTCATCTTT. It specifies CAWDAVLGATYNDKLIF. The V call is TRDV2, the J call TRDJ1, with 8 positions matching TRDD3. CDR1 is GEAIGNYY and CDR2 is EKD in the germline V gene. The CDR3 contains 17 residues. The V and J ends lost 7 bases and 4 bases, in that order; junction bases with no gene match: 19.

This clone rates as medium-sized. The chain is built from TRDV2 and TRDJ1; 10 bases are a match to TRDD3. Germline V gene lookup returns CDR1 GEAIGNYY and CDR2 EKD. The CDR3 loop spans 17 amino acids. V lost 1 base to trimming and J lost 0 bases; unmatched junction nucleotides: 7. In DNA form, the CDR3 reads TGTGCCTGTGACACTCTTGGGGGATACCCAAACACCGATAAACTCATCTTT. It specifies CACDTLGGYPNTDKLIF.

About this clone itself: Only one base separates this from a far larger clonotype, so it likely reflects a read error. CDR3 DNA: TGTGCCTGTGACACCGTGGAGGGCTCCTGGGTCACCCGACAGATGTTTTTC. This translates into CACDTVEGSWVTRQMFF. The chain uses TRDV2 and TRDJ3; D possibly corresponds to TRDD3 (5 bases). Germline lookup yields CDR1 GEAIGNYY and CDR2 EKD. The CDR3 has 17 residues.

A word on this clone: A far larger clone is off by one base, so a read error is likely. The chain joins TRDV2 to TRDJ1; 10 nucleotides agree with TRDD3. The CDR3 length is 25 residues. V lost 0 bases and J lost 2; bases outside the gene matches: 32. Germline values: CDR1 GEAIGNYY, CDR2 EKD. CDR3: CACDTVGSSNEGSVMGDTVTDKLIF. CDR3 DNA: TGTGCCTGTGACACCGTCGGGTCCTCAAACGAGGGGAGCGTAATGGGGGATACCGTGACCGATAAACTCATCTTT.

In this sample, this clone is medium-sized (0.01 to 0.1%). V gene TRDV2 combines with J gene TRDJ1; D may be TRDD2 or TRDD3 (8 bases each). Germline lookup yields CDR1 GEAIGNYY and CDR2 EKD. The CDR3 loop spans 19 amino acids. The V end was cut by 4 bases, the J end by 3 bases, with 29 bases between. For the CDR3, the DNA is TGTGCCTGTGATGGCGTCGCTTCCTACGGGTTGGGGGATGCCGATAAACTCATCTTT. It codes for CACDGVASYGLGDADKLIF.

To note about this clone: A read error is possible here, since a much larger clone lies one base away. The J gene is TRDJ1, the V gene TRDV2, with D perhaps matching TRDD3 (6 bases). CDR1 and CDR2 from the germline V gene are GEAIGNYY and EKD. V dropped 3 bases and J dropped 2 bases, with 33 bases sitting between them. This CDR3 has 21 amino acids. The CDR3: CACDHLTSERGPGEWTDKLIF. DNA of the CDR3: TGTGCCTGTGACCACCTAACTTCCGAACGGGGTCCTGGGGAGTGGACCGATAAACTCATCTTT.

Concerning this clone: This probably arose from a read error, given a far larger clone one base away. This sample includes further DNA sequences coding for the same CDR3. The J gene is TRDJ1, the V gene TRDV2, with D maybe TRDD3 (5 bases). Trimming shortened V by 3 bases and J by 2 bases, and 21 bases separated the two germline ends. Germline CDR1 GEAIGNYY, CDR2 EKD. The CDR3 loop spans 17 amino acids. The CDR3 loop reads CACDSVARTRDTDKLIF. CDR3 bases: TGTGCCTGTGACTCTGTAGCGAGGACTCGGGATACCGATAAACTCATCTTT.

Of note for this clone: This likely came from a read error, as a far larger clone is one base away. Other DNA sequences in the same sample also yield this CDR3. The V gene is TRDV2, the J gene TRDJ1, with a possible D match to TRDD3 (6 bases). Germline CDR1 and CDR2: GEAIGNYY and EKD. V was shortened by 0 bases and J by 0 bases, with 34 bases between the two germline ends. The CDR3 sequence is 23 residues long. CDR3 nucleotides: TGTGCCTGTGACACCCTCGGGCCCCCCTTACTGGGAGATACGCTTCAGTACACCGATAAACTCATCTTT. Its protein product is CACDTLGPPLLGDTLQYTDKLIF.

Sample share makes this clone medium-sized. V gene TRDV2 combines with J gene TRDJ3; 8 bases map to TRDD3. Germline CDR1 GEAIGNYY, CDR2 EKD. V dropped 0 bases and J dropped 0; count of bases not matched to a gene: 12. The CDR3 sequence is 21 residues long. CDR3 in DNA: TGTGCCTGTGACACCGTTAAACTGGGGGGGCCAAGCTCCTGGGACACCCGACAGATGTTTTTC. This gives the protein CACDTVKLGGPSSWDTRQMFF.

On this clone itself: TCRdb's listed protein matches a much larger clone and diverges from this DNA's translation at residue 5, likely through a read error; the protein shown comes from the DNA. V is TRDV2 and J is TRDJ1; the match to TRDD3 covers 8 bases. Germline V CDR1 and CDR2: GEAIGNYY, EKD. This CDR3 is built from 16 residues. V lost 3 bases and J lost 0; bases outside the gene matches: 8. The CDR3 DNA sequence: TGTGCCTGTGACCAACTGGGGGGCAAGTACACCGATAAACTCATCTTT. Protein: CACDQLGGKYTDKLIF.

Within the sample, this clone is large. Other DNA sequences in the sample encode the same CDR3. The chain uses TRDV2 and TRDJ1; the match to TRDD3 covers 8 bases. Losses at the gene ends were 3 bases for V and 3 bases for J; bases not matched to a gene: 11. The CDR3 covers 16 residues. Germline V CDR1 and CDR2: GEAIGNYY, EKD. The CDR3 sequence: CACDQVGGYTPDKLIF. CDR3 in DNA: TGTGCCTGTGACCAGGTGGGGGGATATACCCCCGATAAACTCATCTTT.

Of note for this clone: A read error may be the cause here, since a much bigger clone is one base away. Other DNA sequences in this sample translate to the same CDR3. The chain has TRDV2 and TRDJ1, with no clear D. The germline CDR1 and CDR2 sequences are GEAIGNYY and EKD. The CDR3 has 13 amino acids. The CDR3 reads CACDLINTDKLIF. The DNA for the CDR3 is TGTGCCTGTGACCTGATAAACACAGATAAACTCATCTTT.

This clone has just a few counts. It is likely a read error: a sequence one base away is far more abundant. Here the CDR3 reads CAYDAVLAKTDKLIF. The CDR3 bases are TGTGCCTATGACGCCGTACTGGCGAAAACCGATAAACTCATCTTT. The gene calls are TRDV2 and TRDJ1; D might be TRDD3 (5 bases). Germline V gene lookup returns CDR1 GEAIGNYY and CDR2 EKD. The CDR3 contains 15 residues.

This clone is classed as medium-sized. J is TRDJ1 and V is TRDV2; possible D gene TRDD3, 5 bases. Per germline, CDR1 GEAIGNYY and CDR2 EKD. The V end lost 3 bases, the J end lost 2 bases, and 15 bases lay between the germline ends. This CDR3 is built from 15 residues. The CDR3 coding sequence is TGTGCCTGTGACCCACTGGCGGTGAGTACCGATAAACTCATCTTT. It translates to CACDPLAVSTDKLIF.

To note about this clone: Only one base separates this from a far larger clonotype, so it likely reflects a read error. Distinct nucleotide sequences in the sample also encode this CDR3. V is TRDV2 and J is TRDJ1; TRDD3 agrees at 12 bases. This CDR3 has 21 amino acids. Germline CDR1 GEAIGNYY, CDR2 EKD. CDR3 loop: CACDPVLGDTRVKTYTDKLIF. The CDR3, as DNA: TGTGCCTGTGACCCAGTACTGGGGGATACTAGGGTCAAAACGTACACCGATAAACTAATCTTT.

This clone is deemed medium-sized. The genes are TRDV2 and TRDJ1; D may match TRDD2 or TRDD3 (5 bases each). The CDR3 consists of 16 residues. Germline CDR1 reads GEAIGNYY; CDR2 reads EKD. V lost 0 bases to trimming and J lost 5 bases, with 18 bases between them. For the CDR3, the DNA is TGTGCCTGTGACACCGTGGATTCCTCCGGGGGTGATAAACTCATCTTT. Amino acid sequence: CACDTVDSSGGDKLIF.

This clone was seen more than once but under ten times. Given a much more abundant clone one base away, this may be a read error. Other DNA sequences within the sample encode an identical CDR3. The V call is TRDV2, the J call TRDJ1; D is unclear. Germline assignment: CDR1 GEAIGNYY and CDR2 EKD. The CDR3 is made up of 14 amino acids. The CDR3 region is CACDTLKDTDKLIF. DNA of the CDR3: TGCGCCTGTGACACATTAAAAGACACCGATAAACTCATCTTT.